This passage covers 2 T cell receptor beta chains from one sample sequenced in a study of T cell responses to AZD1222 COVID-19 vaccine. Using immunoSEQ multiplex PCR, the repertoire was profiled, and TCRdb retains in-frame clones only, with some absent. The data show 66,000 or so clones, approximately 85% seen once. This sample comprised peripheral blood, obtained on day 0 of MenACWY control vaccination. These receptors were obtained from an adult in good health.

This CDR3 is CASSQGVGLARQGEQFF. CDR3 nucleotide sequence: TGTGCCAGCAGCCAAGGGGTGGGACTAGCGAGACAAGGTGAGCAGTTCTTC. This chain links TRBV7-9 with TRBJ2-1, with 10 bases matching TRBD2. This CDR3 comprises 17 residues. Germline assignment: CDR1 SEHNR and CDR2 FQNEAQ (reference sequence). Trimming cost V 5 bases and J 9 bases; bases outside gene matches: 16.

Here the CDR3 reads CASILSGGRSGSPLHF. The CDR3 DNA is TGTGCCAGCATTTTGAGCGGGGGCAGGAGCGGTTCACCCCTCCACTTT. The chain uses TRBV6-6 and TRBJ1-6; tentatively, D is TRBD1 (6 bases). CDR1 is MNHNY and CDR2 is SVGAGI in the germline V gene (reference sequence). The V gene lost 7 bases and the J gene lost 9 bases, with 22 bases spanning the gap. This CDR3 has 16 amino acids.